Described below is a single T cell receptor (beta chain) sequence and its context. This receptor's antigen is unknown. Per-nucleotide qualities are absent, and no much larger clonotype sits a single base away. The treatment or condition label, as the study defines it: allogeneic hematopoietic cell transplantation with graft depleted of TCRalphabeta T cells and CD19 B cells. The transplant recipients were children given TCRalphabeta/CD19-depleted allogeneic hematopoietic cell grafts. The data derive from a study of T-cell reconstitution after alpha-beta-depleted transplantation in children (dated by TCRdb to between 2015 and 2016). Background for the entire study: T-cell immune reconstitution after TCRalphabeta/CD19-depleted allogeneic hematopoietic cell transplantation in children was quantitatively tracked in the study by means of TCR repertoire profiling.

Unmatched junction bases come to 5, with V trimmed by 7 bases and J by 0 bases. The CDR1 and CDR2 encoded by the germline V gene are KGHDR and SFDVKD. Including cysteine and phenylalanine, the CDR3 has 16 amino acids. The kept DNA is CDR3 alone, 48 bases in frame from the first base. The library was obtained by PCR. Sequenced using an Illumina HiSeq 2500. TCR library preparation used molecular barcoding, with unique molecular identifiers applied to normalize quantification of the TCRbeta repertoire. The public reads were reprocessed in TCRdb via fastp at Q25 and MiXCR, keeping in-frame beta chains. Rows with a matching CDR3 protein are joined into one entry that keeps the most common DNA and genes. This sample has 610,000 or so distinct CDR3 sequences in its table, and over 25% of those were observed once. The top ten clonotypes cover 35% to 40% of the sample. Study-wide findings and limitations: In some patients, high TCRbeta diversity at day 60 was attributed to recipient T cells and intrathymic progenitors that had survived conditioning. Over the following months the frequencies of hyperexpanded clones went down, and after one year T-cell counts and TCRbeta diversity were mostly credited to newly produced T cells. The apparently early alphabetaT-cell count recovery about two months after transplant was reportedly dependent on only several hundred rapidly expanded clones derived from non-depleted graft cells.

The sample consisted of PBMCs, taken before TCRalphabeta/CD19-depleted stem cell transplant. Recombination connected TRBV24-1 to TRBJ2-1; 10 middle bases align to TRBD2. The TCR was taken from a boy in the first two years of life with Wiskott-Aldrich syndrome, due to receive a stem cell transplant. In nucleotide form, the sequence is TGTGCCACCAGAACCTCTAGCGGGAGCTCCTACAATGAGCAGTTCTTC. It is translated as CATRTSSGSSYNEQFF.